The next 16 T cell receptor beta chains were all read from a single sample in a study of T cells in women clearing cervical HPV infection. Sequencing was performed with immunoSEQ multiplex PCR; in TCRdb, only in-frame clones are kept and a portion is missing. The sample includes about 30,000 clones. The sequenced material came from blood buffy coat. These receptors originate from a woman between 18 and 75 years old with a cervical HPV16 infection that either progressed to CIN3+ or cleared (not recorded which).

This CDR3 is CASRLTGGAEAFF. The CDR3 bases that were read are TGTGCCAGCAGATTGACAGGGGGCGCTGAA. The rearrangement joins TRBV14 to TRBJ1-1; TRBD1 agrees at 10 bases. From the germline J gene comes the end of the CDR3, since the read stops 3 residues before it. CDR1 is SGHDN, CDR2 FVKESK, per germline. After removal of 6 bases from V and 6 bases from J, the junction contained 4 bases not matched to a gene. The CDR3 is 13 residues long.

The CDR3 DNA, read in part, is TGCGCCAGCACTTGGGGGGGGGCGAGGGAGACC. Translating it yields CASTWGGARET. The whole CDR3 sequence reads CASTWGGARETQYF. The genes are TRBV23-1 and TRBJ2-5, with TRBD2 as a possible D gene (7 bases). The read terminates 3 residues ahead of where the CDR3 ends, so the germline J gene completes it. TRBV23-1 carries the ORF label, with uncertain function. The CDR3 covers 14 residues. Trimming shortened V by 7 bases and J by 5 bases, and 17 bases separated the two germline ends.

To note about this clone: The read is 3 residues too short to cover the CDR3 end, so that end is filled in from the germline J gene. The V gene is TRBV18, the J gene TRBJ1-5; D might be TRBD1 (5 bases). Per the germline V gene, CDR1 is KGHSH and CDR2 is LQKENI. Trimming shortened V by 6 bases and J by 2 bases, and 11 bases separated the two germline ends. This CDR3 is built from 14 residues. The CDR3 protein is CASSSGGGNQPQHF. CDR3 DNA (partial): TGTGCCAGCTCCTCTGGGGGGGGCAATCAGCCC.

To note about this clone: The read ends 3 residues shy of where the CDR3 ends; the end is completed using the germline J gene. The V and J genes are TRBV20-1 and TRBJ2-1; 11 nucleotides align to TRBD2. V shed 1 base, J shed 4 bases, and the junction held 6 bases outside the gene matches. Germline CDR1 and CDR2: DFQATT and SNEGSKA (reference sequence). The CDR3 runs to 16 residues. This CDR3 is CSARGNSGGAYNEQFF. The part of the CDR3 DNA that was read is TGCAGTGCTAGAGGGAATAGCGGGGGGGCTTACAATGAG.

About this clone: The CDR3 goes on 3 residues after the read ends, and that part is filled in from the germline J gene. V usage is TRBV7-9 and J usage is TRBJ1-1; 10 nucleotides agree with TRBD1. Germline V CDR1 and CDR2: SEHNR, FQNEAQ (reference sequence). The V and J ends lost 5 bases and 4 bases, in that order; junction bases with no gene match: 4. This CDR3 spans 14 amino acids. This CDR3 is CASSRGTGVTEAFF. CDR3 DNA (partial): TGTGCCAGCAGCCGCGGGACAGGGGTCACTGAA.

With respect to this clone: The DNA ends 3 residues before the CDR3 does, and the rest of the CDR3 is filled in from the germline J gene. The chain is built from TRBV18 and TRBJ2-3, with 7 bases identical to TRBD1. In germline, CDR1 is KGHSH, CDR2 LQKENI. The CDR3 has 14 residues. The CDR3 bases that were read are TGTGCCAGCTCTCCGGGACAGCTGCAAGAGACG. It encodes CASSPGQLQET. The entire CDR3 is CASSPGQLQETQYF.

With respect to this clone: The CDR3 goes on 3 residues after the read ends, and that part is filled in from the germline J gene. The rearrangement links TRBV7-2 to TRBJ1-1, with a possible D match to TRBD1 (5 bases). The V gene's germline CDR1 is SGHTA and CDR2 FQGNSA. V lost 1 base and J lost 6, with 6 bases in between. The CDR3 runs to 12 residues. Incomplete CDR3 DNA: TGTGCCAGCAGCTTAGGAGGGGCTGAA. It is translated as CASSLGGAE. The full CDR3 sequence reads CASSLGGAEAFF.

A remark on this clone: The read terminates 3 residues ahead of where the CDR3 ends, so the germline J gene completes it. J is TRBJ2-1 and V is TRBV6-1; D is uncertain. The CDR3 is made up of 15 amino acids. Germline V gene sequence: CDR1 MNHNS, CDR2 SASEGT. V was trimmed by 5 bases and J by 4 bases, leaving 15 bases between them. The CDR3 bases that were read are TGTGCCAGCAGTCAAGATTCCGGCAGGTACAATGAG. Translated, it gives CASSQDSGRYNE. The whole CDR3 region reads CASSQDSGRYNEQFF.

To note about this clone: The DNA ends 3 residues before the CDR3 does, and the rest of the CDR3 is filled in from the germline J gene. The chain couples TRBV7-9 to TRBJ2-3; TRBD1 agrees at 8 bases. The CDR3 runs to 15 residues. Germline CDR1 SEHNR, CDR2 FQNEAQ (reference sequence). The CDR3 sequence is CASSPQGAQDQPQYF. Incomplete CDR3 DNA: TGTGCCAGCAGTCCGCAGGGGGCGCAGGATCAGCCG.

For this clone: The read terminates 3 residues ahead of where the CDR3 ends, so the germline J gene completes it. V is TRBV2 and J is TRBJ2-5, with D possibly TRBD1 on 5 matching bases. The CDR3 has 13 residues. The germline V gene has CDR1 SNHLY and CDR2 FYNNEI. V lost 7 bases and J lost 5, with 14 bases in between. The sequenced part of the CDR3 DNA is TGTGCCAGCATCCCGACAGTGCTGGAGACC. Its translation is CASIPTVLET. The entire CDR3 protein reads CASIPTVLETQYF.

For this clone: Read sequence stops 3 residues before the CDR3 end, and the germline J gene provides the missing end. Other DNA sequences in this specimen translate into the identical CDR3. The chain recombines TRBV2 with TRBJ1-2; TRBD1 matches at 8 bases. This CDR3 spans 13 amino acids. Germline CDR1 is SNHLY and CDR2 is FYNNEI. Trimming cost V 6 bases and J 6 bases; bases outside gene matches: 6. The CDR3 loop is CASRTSGGDGYTF. The covered CDR3 bases are TGTGCCAGCAGGACCTCAGGGGGCGATGGC.

Regarding this clone: The missing CDR3 end, 3 residues past where the read stops, is filled in from the germline J gene. The chain uses TRBV2 and TRBJ1-1; maybe TRBD1 (5 bases). The CDR3 contains 15 residues. Germline V gene data show CDR1 as SNHLY and CDR2 as FYNNEI. Trimming removed 2 bases at V and 0 bases at J, with 10 bases between. CDR3 bases read: TGTGCCAGCAGTGAAAGGGGACTAATGAACACTGAA. It specifies CASSERGLMNTE. The complete CDR3 protein is CASSERGLMNTEAFF.

Note on this clone: The DNA ends 3 residues before the CDR3 does, and the rest of the CDR3 is filled in from the germline J gene. This chain joins TRBV18 and TRBJ1-2, with 7 bases that match TRBD1. The CDR3 runs to 15 residues. Germline V gives CDR1 KGHSH, CDR2 LQKENI. CDR3 DNA (partial): TGTGCCAGCTCACCCCTTGCGGGACAGTCGTACGAC. Encoded protein: CASSPLAGQSYD. The full-length CDR3 reads as CASSPLAGQSYDYTF.

Concerning this clone: Coverage ceases 3 residues before the CDR3 finishes, and the germline J gene fills in the end. The chain joins TRBV11-2 to TRBJ2-4, with unresolved D. Trimming removed 5 bases from V and 5 bases from J, with 10 bases in between. The germline V gene encodes CDR1 SGHAT and CDR2 FQNNGV. The CDR3 is made up of 13 amino acids. CDR3: CASSLSRENIQYF. The sequenced part of the CDR3 DNA is TGTGCCAGCAGCCTTTCACGGGAAAACATT.

On this clone: The DNA ends 3 residues before the CDR3 does, and the rest of the CDR3 is filled in from the germline J gene. The chain is built from TRBV4-1 and TRBJ2-2; maybe TRBD1 (6 bases). The CDR3 is made up of 15 amino acids. Per the germline V gene, CDR1 is MGHRA and CDR2 is YSYEKL. V was shortened by 1 base and J by 7 bases, with 13 bases between the two germline ends. The CDR3 bases that were read are TGCGCCAGCAGCCAAGGATTACAGGGCCACGGGGAG. Its translation is CASSQGLQGHGE. Given in full, the CDR3 is CASSQGLQGHGELFF.

Note on this clone: With the read ending 3 residues before the CDR3 end, the germline J gene is used to fill in that end. V usage is TRBV19 and J usage is TRBJ1-2, with 7 bases matching TRBD1. Germline CDR1 LNHDA, CDR2 SQIVND (reference sequence). The CDR3 spans 15 residues. The CDR3 DNA, read in part, is TGTGCCAGTAGACCCGGGACAGCCCAGACAGATACC. Its translation is CASRPGTAQTDT. From start to end, the CDR3 is CASRPGTAQTDTYTF.